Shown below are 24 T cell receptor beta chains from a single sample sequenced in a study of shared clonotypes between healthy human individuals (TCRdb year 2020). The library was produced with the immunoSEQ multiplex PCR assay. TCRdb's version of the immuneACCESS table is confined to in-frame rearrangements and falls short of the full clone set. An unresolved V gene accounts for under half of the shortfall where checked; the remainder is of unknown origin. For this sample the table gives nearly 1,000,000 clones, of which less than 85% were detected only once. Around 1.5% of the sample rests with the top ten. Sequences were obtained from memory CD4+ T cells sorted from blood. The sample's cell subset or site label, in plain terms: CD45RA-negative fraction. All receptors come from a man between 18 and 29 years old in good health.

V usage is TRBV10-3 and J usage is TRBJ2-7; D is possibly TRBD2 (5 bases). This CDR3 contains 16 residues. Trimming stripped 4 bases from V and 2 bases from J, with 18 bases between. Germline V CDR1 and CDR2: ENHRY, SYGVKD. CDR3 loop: CAISGVLRRSPYEQYF. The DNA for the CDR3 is TGTGCCATCAGTGGCGTTCTCAGGAGGTCGCCCTACGAGCAGTACTTC.

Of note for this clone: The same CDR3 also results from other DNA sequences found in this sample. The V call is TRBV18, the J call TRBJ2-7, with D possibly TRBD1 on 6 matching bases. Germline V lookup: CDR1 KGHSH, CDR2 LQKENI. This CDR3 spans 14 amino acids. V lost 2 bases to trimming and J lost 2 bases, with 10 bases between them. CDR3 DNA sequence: TGTGCCAGCTCACCATCGACAGGCACCTACGAGCAGTACTTC. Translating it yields CASSPSTGTYEQYF.

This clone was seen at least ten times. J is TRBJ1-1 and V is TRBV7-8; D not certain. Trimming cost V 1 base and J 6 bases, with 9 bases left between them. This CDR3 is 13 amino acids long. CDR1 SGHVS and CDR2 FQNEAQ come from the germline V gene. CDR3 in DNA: TGTGCCAGCAGCTTAGGTGAGAGGGCTGAAGCTTTCTTT. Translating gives CASSLGERAEAFF.

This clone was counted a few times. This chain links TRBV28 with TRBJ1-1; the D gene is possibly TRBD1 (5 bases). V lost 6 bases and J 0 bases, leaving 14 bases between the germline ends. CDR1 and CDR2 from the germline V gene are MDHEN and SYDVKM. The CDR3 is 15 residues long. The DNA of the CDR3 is TGTGCCAGCAGCGGGACTGCTCCCATGAACACTGAAGCTTTCTTT. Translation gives CASSGTAPMNTEAFF.

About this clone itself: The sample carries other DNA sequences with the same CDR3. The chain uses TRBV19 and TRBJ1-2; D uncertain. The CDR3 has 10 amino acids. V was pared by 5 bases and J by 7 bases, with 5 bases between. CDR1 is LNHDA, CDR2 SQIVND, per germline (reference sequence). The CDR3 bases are TGTGCCAGTAGTGGGGTTGGCTACACCTTC. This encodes CASSGVGYTF.

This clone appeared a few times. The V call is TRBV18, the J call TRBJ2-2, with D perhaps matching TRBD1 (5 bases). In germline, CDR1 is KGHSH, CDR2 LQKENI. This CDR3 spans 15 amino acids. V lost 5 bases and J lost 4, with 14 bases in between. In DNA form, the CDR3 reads TGTGCCAGCTCATCGCAGGGTTTGACCACCGGGGAGCTGTTTTTT. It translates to CASSSQGLTTGELFF.

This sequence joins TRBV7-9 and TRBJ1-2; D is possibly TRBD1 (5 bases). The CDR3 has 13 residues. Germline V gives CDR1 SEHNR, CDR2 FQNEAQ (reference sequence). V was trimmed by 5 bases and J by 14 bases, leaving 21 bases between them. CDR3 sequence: CASSPREPGRATF. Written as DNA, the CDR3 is TGTGCCAGCAGCCCACGGGAGCCAGGCAGGGCGACCTTC. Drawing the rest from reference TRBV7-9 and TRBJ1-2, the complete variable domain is DTGVSQNPRHKITKRGQNVTFRCDPISEHNRLYWYRQTLGQGPEFLTYFQNEAQLEKSRLLSDRFSAERPKGSFSTLEIQRTEQGDSAMYLCASSPREPGRATFGSGTRLTVV.

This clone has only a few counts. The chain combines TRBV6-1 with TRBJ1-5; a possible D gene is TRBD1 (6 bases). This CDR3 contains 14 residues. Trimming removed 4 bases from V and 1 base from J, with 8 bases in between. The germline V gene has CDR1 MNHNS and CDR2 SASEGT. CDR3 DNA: TGTGCCAGCAGTGTAGGGGGAAGCAATCAGCCCCAGCATTTT. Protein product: CASSVGGSNQPQHF.

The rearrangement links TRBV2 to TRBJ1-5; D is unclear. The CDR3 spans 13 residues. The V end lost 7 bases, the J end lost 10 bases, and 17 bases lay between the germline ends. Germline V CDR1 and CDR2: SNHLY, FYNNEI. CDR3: CASTGIVASPQHF. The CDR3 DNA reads TGTGCCAGCACCGGAATTGTGGCTTCACCCCAGCATTTT.

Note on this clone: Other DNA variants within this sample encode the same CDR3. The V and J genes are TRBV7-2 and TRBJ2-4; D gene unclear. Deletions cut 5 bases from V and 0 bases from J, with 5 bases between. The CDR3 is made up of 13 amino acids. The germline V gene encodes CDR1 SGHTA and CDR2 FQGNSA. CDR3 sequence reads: CASSGLAKNIQYF. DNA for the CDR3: TGTGCCAGCAGCGGTCTAGCCAAAAACATTCAGTACTTC.

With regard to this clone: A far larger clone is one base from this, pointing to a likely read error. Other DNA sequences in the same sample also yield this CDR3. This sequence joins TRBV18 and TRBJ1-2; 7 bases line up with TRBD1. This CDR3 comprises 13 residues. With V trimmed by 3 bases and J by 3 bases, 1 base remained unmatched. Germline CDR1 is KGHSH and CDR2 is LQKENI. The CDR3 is CASSPTGDYGYTF. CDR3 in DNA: TGTGCCAGCTCACCCACAGGGGACTATGGCTACACCTTC.

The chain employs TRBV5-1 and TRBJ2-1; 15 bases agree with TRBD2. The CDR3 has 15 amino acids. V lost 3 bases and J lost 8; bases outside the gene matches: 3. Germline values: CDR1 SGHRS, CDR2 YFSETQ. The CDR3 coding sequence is TGCGCCAGCAGCTGGACTAGCGGGGGGGCTTATGAGCAGTTCTTC. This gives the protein CASSWTSGGAYEQFF.

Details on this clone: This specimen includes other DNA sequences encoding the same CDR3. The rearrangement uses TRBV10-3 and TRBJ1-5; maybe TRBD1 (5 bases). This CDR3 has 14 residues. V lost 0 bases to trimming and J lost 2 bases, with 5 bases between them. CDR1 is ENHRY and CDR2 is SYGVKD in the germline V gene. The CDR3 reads CAISESGGNQPQHF. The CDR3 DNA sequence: TGTGCCATCAGTGAGTCGGGGGGCAATCAGCCCCAGCATTTT.

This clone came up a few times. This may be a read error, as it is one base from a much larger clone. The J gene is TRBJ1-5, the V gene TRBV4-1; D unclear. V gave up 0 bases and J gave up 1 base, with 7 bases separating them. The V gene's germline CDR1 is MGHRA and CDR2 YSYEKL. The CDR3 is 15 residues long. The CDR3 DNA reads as TGCGCCAGCAGCCAAGAGGTGCAGAGCAATCAGCCCCAGCATTTT. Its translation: CASSQEVQSNQPQHF.

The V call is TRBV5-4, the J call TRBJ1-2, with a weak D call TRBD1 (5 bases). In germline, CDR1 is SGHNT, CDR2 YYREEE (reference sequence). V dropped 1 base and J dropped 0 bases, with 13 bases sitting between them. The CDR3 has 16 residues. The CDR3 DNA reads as TGTGCCAGCAGCTTGATTCAGGGACGGACTAACTATGGCTACACCTTC. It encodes CASSLIQGRTNYGYTF.

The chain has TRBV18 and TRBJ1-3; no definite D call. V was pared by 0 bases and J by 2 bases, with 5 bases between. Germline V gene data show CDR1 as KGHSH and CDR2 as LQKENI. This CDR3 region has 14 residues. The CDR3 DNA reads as TGTGCCAGCTCACCACCGAATGCTGGAAACACCATATATTTT. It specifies CASSPPNAGNTIYF. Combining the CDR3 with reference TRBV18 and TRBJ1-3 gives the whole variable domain NAGVMQNPRHLVRRRGQEARLRCSPMKGHSHVYWYRQLPEEGLKFMVYLQKENIIDESGMPKERFSAEFPKEGPSILRIQQVVRGDSAAYFCASSPPNAGNTIYFGEGSWLTVV.

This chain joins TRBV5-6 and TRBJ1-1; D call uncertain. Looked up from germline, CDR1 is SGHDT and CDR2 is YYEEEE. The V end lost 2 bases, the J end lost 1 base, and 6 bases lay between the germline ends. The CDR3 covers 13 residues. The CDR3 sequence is CASSFRPNTEAFF. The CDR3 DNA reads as TGTGCCAGCAGCTTCAGACCGAACACTGAAGCTTTCTTT.

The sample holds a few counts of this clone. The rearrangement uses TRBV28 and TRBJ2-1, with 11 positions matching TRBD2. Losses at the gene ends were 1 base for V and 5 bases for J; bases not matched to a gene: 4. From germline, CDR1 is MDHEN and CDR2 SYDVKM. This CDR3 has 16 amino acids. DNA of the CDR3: TGTGCCAGCAGTTTATCTAGCGGGAGGAGGAACAATGAGCAGTTCTTC. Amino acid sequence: CASSLSSGRRNNEQFF.

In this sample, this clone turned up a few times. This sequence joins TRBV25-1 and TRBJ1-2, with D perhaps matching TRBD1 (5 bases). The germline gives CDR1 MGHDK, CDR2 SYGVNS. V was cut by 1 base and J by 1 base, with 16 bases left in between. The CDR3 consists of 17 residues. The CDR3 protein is CASSEFRADTINYGYTF. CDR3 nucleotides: TGTGCCAGCAGTGAATTCAGGGCGGACACTATTAACTATGGCTACACCTTC.

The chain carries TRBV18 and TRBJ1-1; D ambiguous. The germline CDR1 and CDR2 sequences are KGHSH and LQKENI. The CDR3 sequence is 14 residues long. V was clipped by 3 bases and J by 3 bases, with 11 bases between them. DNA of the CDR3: TGTGCCAGCTCACCGGCGGGGAGGGACACTGAAGCTTTCTTT. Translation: CASSPAGRDTEAFF.

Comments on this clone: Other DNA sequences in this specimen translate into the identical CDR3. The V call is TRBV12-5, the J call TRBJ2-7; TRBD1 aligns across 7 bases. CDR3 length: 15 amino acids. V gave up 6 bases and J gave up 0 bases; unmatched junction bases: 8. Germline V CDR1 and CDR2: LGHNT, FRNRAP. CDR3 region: CASGAGQAFSYEQYF. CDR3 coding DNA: TGTGCTAGTGGAGCCGGACAGGCCTTCTCCTACGAGCAGTACTTC.

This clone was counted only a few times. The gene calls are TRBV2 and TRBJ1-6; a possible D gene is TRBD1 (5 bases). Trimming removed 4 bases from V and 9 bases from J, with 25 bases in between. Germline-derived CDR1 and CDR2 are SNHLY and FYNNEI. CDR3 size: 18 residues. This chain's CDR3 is CASSATDQGVWGASPLHF. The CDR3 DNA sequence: TGTGCCAGCAGTGCCACCGATCAGGGAGTATGGGGCGCTTCACCCCTCCACTTT.

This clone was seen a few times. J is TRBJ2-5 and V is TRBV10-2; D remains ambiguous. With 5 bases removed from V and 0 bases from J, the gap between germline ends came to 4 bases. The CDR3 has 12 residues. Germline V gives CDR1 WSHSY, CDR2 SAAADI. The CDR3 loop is CASSPHQETQYF. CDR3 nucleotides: TGCGCCAGCAGTCCGCACCAAGAGACCCAGTACTTC.

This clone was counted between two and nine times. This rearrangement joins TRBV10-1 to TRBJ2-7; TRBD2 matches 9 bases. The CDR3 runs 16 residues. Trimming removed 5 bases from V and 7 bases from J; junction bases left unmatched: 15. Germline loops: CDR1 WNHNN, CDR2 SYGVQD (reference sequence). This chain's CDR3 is CASSPGPSGRPGEQYF. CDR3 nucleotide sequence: TGCGCCAGCAGTCCTGGGCCGAGCGGGAGGCCGGGGGAGCAGTACTTC.